This passage covers 8 T cell receptor beta chains from one sample sequenced in a study of cytomegalovirus exposure and HLA in healthy donors. In the PCR, 60 Vbeta and 13 Jbeta primers were used. The method was immunoSEQ multiplex PCR; TCRdb's version includes in-frame clones alone and lacks a portion of them. Of 100,000 to 150,000 clones detected, approximately 10% appear once; the ten largest clones hold roughly 6.4%. Material: PBMCs. Source of these receptors: a middle-aged woman in good health and CMV-seropositive.

This rearrangement joins TRBV15 to TRBJ2-7, with 7 nucleotides matching TRBD1. The V segment lost 3 bases and the J segment 6 bases; nucleotides outside the gene matches: 14. The CDR3 is 16 residues long. The germline gives CDR1 LNHNV, CDR2 YYDKDF (reference sequence). The CDR3 here is CATSSQDRPPDLEQYF. The CDR3 nucleotides are TGTGCCACCAGCAGCCAGGACAGGCCCCCTGATCTCGAGCAGTACTTC.

A few counts support this clone. The chain combines TRBV28 with TRBJ1-1; TRBD1 agrees at 7 bases. Germline-derived CDR1 and CDR2 are MDHEN and SYDVKM. CDR3 length equals 12 residues. The CDR3 nucleotides are TGTATGGTGAAGGGGGCTCTCACTGAAGCTTTCTTT. Its translation is CMVKGALTEAFF.

The chain couples TRBV27 to TRBJ2-5, with 9 bases that match TRBD2. CDR1 is MNHEY and CDR2 is SMNVEV in the germline V gene (reference sequence). This CDR3 contains 15 residues. V shed 2 bases and J 1 base; nucleotides not matched to a gene: 2. The CDR3 DNA is TGTGCCAGCAGTTTACTAGCGGGGTCCCAAGAGACCCAGTACTTC. This encodes CASSLLAGSQETQYF.

This clone has more than one count but fewer than ten. The rearrangement links TRBV6-6 to TRBJ2-7; 7 positions match TRBD1. The germline V gene encodes CDR1 MNHNY and CDR2 SVGAGI (reference sequence). The CDR3 loop spans 14 amino acids. J was trimmed by 4 bases and V by 6 bases; bases with no gene match: 9. In DNA, the CDR3 is TGTGCCAGCAGGATGACAGGGACGATTTACGAGCAGTACTTC. This codes for CASRMTGTIYEQYF.

With regard to this clone: Distinct nucleotide sequences in the sample also encode this CDR3. The V gene is TRBV11-2, the J gene TRBJ1-1, with D possibly TRBD1 on 6 matching bases. Between the trimmed V and J ends, which lost 1 base and 11 bases, there was a span of 17 bases. Germline lookup yields CDR1 SGHAT and CDR2 FQNNGV. The CDR3 consists of 14 residues. The chain's CDR3 is CASSLAAGAGEAFF. The CDR3 coding sequence is TGTGCCAGCAGCTTAGCGGCGGGGGCAGGTGAGGCTTTCTTT.

This chain uses TRBV2 with TRBJ1-4; 7 bases fit TRBD1. This CDR3 has 19 amino acids. With V trimmed by 3 bases and J by 3 bases, 16 bases remained unmatched. Germline CDR1 is SNHLY and CDR2 is FYNNEI. The CDR3 coding sequence is TGTGCCAGCAGTGATAAATACATCTCGACAGGGACACCTAATGAAAAACTGTTTTTT. Translated, it gives CASSDKYISTGTPNEKLFF.

This clone showed up just a few times. The chain combines TRBV18 with TRBJ2-2, with D tentatively TRBD1 (5 bases). V dropped 5 bases and J dropped 3 bases, with 16 bases sitting between them. This CDR3 region has 16 residues. Germline V CDR1 and CDR2: KGHSH, LQKENI. Written as DNA, the CDR3 is TGTGCCAGCTCATCCCGGCCAGGGTCTTACACCGGGGAGCTGTTTTTT. It specifies CASSSRPGSYTGELFF.

The rearrangement links TRBV5-5 to TRBJ2-6; 10 bases fit TRBD1. Per the germline V gene, CDR1 is SGHKS and CDR2 is YYEKEE (reference sequence). Losses at the gene ends were 3 bases for V and 1 base for J; bases not matched to a gene: 10. The CDR3 spans 19 residues. CDR3 amino acids: CASSSRHRDRGSGANVLTF. The CDR3 region has the DNA TGTGCCAGCAGCTCCCGGCACCGGGACAGGGGATCTGGGGCCAACGTCCTGACTTTC.